The clone carrying this T cell receptor (beta chain) was seen a few times. Its antigen is unidentified. Using constant-segment primers, 5'RACE produced TCR alpha and TCR beta cDNA libraries carrying sample barcodes and UMIs. Via MiXCR, TCRdb re-called the 5' RACE reads, giving one row per CDR3 protein. The sample includes around 300,000 distinct CDR3 sequences, 7% to 10% of them seen just once. These data belong to a study of T-cell memory formation after mild COVID-19. This CDR3 has 13 residues. Trimming removed 0 bases from V and 8 bases from J, with 10 bases in between. Germline assignment: CDR1 SEHNR and CDR2 FQNEAQ (reference sequence). Findings and limits, study-wide: Chiefly within CM and EM were the contracting CD4+ clones; CD8+ ones were within EMRA. Later expanders leaned CD4+, whereas clones that contracted between day 15 and 85 were balanced CD4/CD8.

The sequenced sample was PBMCs or a T cell subset sorted from them (not recorded which). This sequence was found in a man between 18 and 29 years old who had mild COVID-19 (a few samples of this study predate the infection). Cell type and time point are not known. The chain combines TRBV7-9 with TRBJ1-2, with D unclear. CDR3 in amino acids: CASSLAAGRGYTF. CDR3 nucleotides: TGTGCCAGCAGCTTAGCGGCAGGCCGGGGCTACACCTTC.